A single sample gave rise to the 22 T cell receptor beta chains below, sequenced in a study of control samples from healthy donors and cancer patients. Measured with immunoSEQ multiplex PCR; TCRdb has only the in-frame clones, and not every one. Of approximately 110,000 clones listed, approximately 90% are singletons. Sequencing input: blood. The receptors stem from a human donor in good health. The donor label of this sample is uncertain.

V gene TRBV6-5 combines with J gene TRBJ1-2; D is unclear. The CDR3 spans 11 residues. The V gene lost 6 bases and the J gene lost 8 bases, with 10 bases spanning the gap. CDR1 and CDR2 from the germline V gene are MNHEY and SVGAGI. For the CDR3, the DNA is TGTGCCAGCAGGGAGGGAGAAGGCTACACCTTC. Its protein product is CASREGEGYTF.

CDR3 nucleotides: TGTGCCACCAGTGACCCAACTAGCGAGGTTGGCTCCTACAATGAGCAGTTCTTC. This translates into CATSDPTSEVGSYNEQFF. The chain employs TRBV24-1 and TRBJ2-1, with TRBD2 matching 7 bases. The germline CDR1 and CDR2 sequences are KGHDR and SFDVKD. J gave up 0 bases and V 4 bases, and 11 bases lay outside the gene matches. The CDR3 has 18 amino acids.

V usage is TRBV24-1 and J usage is TRBJ1-1; 7 nucleotides agree with TRBD1. Trimming took 7 bases from V and 6 from J; bases not matched to a gene: 7. CDR1 and CDR2 from the germline V gene are KGHDR and SFDVKD. The CDR3 extends over 13 amino acids. The DNA for the CDR3 is TGTGCCACCAGCTCAGGGGGAGCTTCTGAAGCTTTCTTT. Its protein product is CATSSGGASEAFF.

This clone was seen only a few times. The gene calls are TRBV25-1 and TRBJ1-3, with D unresolved. CDR1 and CDR2 (germline): MGHDK, SYGVNS. CDR3 length: 15 amino acids. V was cut by 3 bases and J by 4 bases, with 13 bases left in between. This CDR3 reads CASSDVGGKGNTIYF. CDR3 sequence (DNA): TGTGCCAGCAGTGACGTGGGCGGTAAGGGAAACACCATATATTTT.

The chain couples TRBV12-3 or TRBV12-4 to TRBJ1-1, with D possibly matching TRBD1 (6 bases). This CDR3 contains 12 residues. Trimming took 6 bases from V and 5 from J, leaving 10 bases between them. The CDR3 bases are TGTGCCAGCAGCCTTACAGGGACTGAAGCTTTCTTT. Residues: CASSLTGTEAFF.

J is TRBJ2-3 and V is TRBV5-1; 10 bases are a match to TRBD1. Germline loops: CDR1 SGHRS, CDR2 YFSETQ. CDR3 length equals 18 residues. With 4 bases clipped from V and 2 bases from J, the junction kept 13 bases outside the gene matches. CDR3 in DNA: TGCGCCAGCAGCACTGCCTCCCCTGGGACAGGGGTCACAGATACGCAGTATTTT. Translation: CASSTASPGTGVTDTQYF. The full variable domain, with the rest looked up from reference TRBV5-1 and TRBJ2-3, is KAGVTQTPRYLIKTRGQQVTLSCSPISGHRSVSWYQQTPGQGLQFLFEYFSETQRNKGNFPGRFSGRQFSNSRSEMNVSTLELGDSALYLCASSTASPGTGVTDTQYFGPGTRLTVL.

The V call is TRBV6-2 or TRBV6-3, the J call TRBJ2-7; a possible D gene is TRBD1 (6 bases). Germline CDR1 and CDR2: MNHEY and SVGEGT. The length of the CDR3 is 15 residues. Trimming left V 5 bases short and J 2 bases short, with 16 bases between. The CDR3 DNA reads TGTGCCAGCAGTACATACACAGGGTCCCCCTACGAGCAGTACTTC. Translated, it gives CASSTYTGSPYEQYF.

J is TRBJ1-1 and V is TRBV5-4, with a weak D call TRBD1 (6 bases). Trimming pared 9 bases from V and 8 bases from J, leaving 17 bases between. CDR3 length equals 12 residues. CDR1 is SGHNT and CDR2 is YYREEE in the germline V gene (reference sequence). CDR3 amino acids: CATHLGQQEAFF. In DNA form, the CDR3 reads TGTGCCACCCACCTTGGACAGCAGGAAGCTTTCTTT.

This sequence joins TRBV3-1 (or the pseudogene TRBV3-2) and TRBJ2-1; a weak D match, TRBD1 (6 bases). Germline lookup yields CDR1 LGHDT and CDR2 YNNKEL (reference sequence). The CDR3 totals 16 residues. Trimming cost V 1 base and J 5 bases, with 15 bases left between them. CDR3 in amino acids: CASSQVWSGANNEQFF. CDR3 DNA sequence: TGTGCCAGCAGCCAAGTTTGGTCAGGGGCCAACAATGAGCAGTTCTTC.

The rearrangement links TRBV14 to TRBJ2-3; 10 bases align to TRBD2. The J segment lost 3 bases and the V segment lost 0 bases, leaving 6 bases of the junction unmatched. CDR1 and CDR2 from the germline V gene are SGHDN and FVKESK. This CDR3 has 17 residues. CDR3: CASSQEVTAGGTDTQYF. CDR3 DNA sequence: TGTGCCAGCAGCCAAGAGGTGACAGCGGGGGGGACAGATACGCAGTATTTT.

The genes are TRBV14 and TRBJ2-2; a possible D gene is TRBD2 (5 bases). The CDR3 is made up of 16 amino acids. Germline V gene data show CDR1 as SGHDN and CDR2 as FVKESK. V dropped 3 bases and J dropped 4 bases, with 15 bases sitting between them. CDR3 amino acids: CASSHSGRRGTGELFF. CDR3 in DNA: TGTGCCAGCAGCCACTCTGGGCGCCGGGGCACCGGGGAGCTGTTTTTT.

This chain joins TRBV29-1 and TRBJ1-2; the D is unclear. V lost 3 bases and J lost 2, with 7 bases in between. CDR1 SQVTM and CDR2 ANQGSEA come from the germline V gene. The CDR3 contains 12 residues. The CDR3 here is CSVDWGNYGYTF. CDR3 nucleotide sequence: TGCAGCGTTGACTGGGGAAACTATGGCTACACCTTC.

As for this clone: Other DNA sequences of this sample code for an identical CDR3. This chain connects TRBV5-6 to TRBJ1-1; no clear D gene. The ends were cut back, 0 bases at V and 6 bases at J, with 3 bases in the middle. This CDR3 contains 11 residues. Looked up from germline, CDR1 is SGHDT and CDR2 is YYEEEE. As DNA, the CDR3 is TGTGCCAGCAGCTTGGGACCTGAAGCTTTCTTT. Protein: CASSLGPEAFF.

The rearrangement joins TRBV5-1 to TRBJ2-5; D possibly corresponds to TRBD1 (5 bases). Per the germline V gene, CDR1 is SGHRS and CDR2 is YFSETQ. This CDR3 has 15 residues. V shed 0 bases and J shed 1 base, with 10 bases lying between them. CDR3 sequence: CASSLGRQGQETQYF. The CDR3 region has the DNA TGCGCCAGCAGCTTGGGTCGGCAGGGCCAAGAGACCCAGTACTTC.

The chain links TRBV10-3 to TRBJ2-2, with no clear D. V lost 5 bases and J lost 5, with 15 bases in between. The germline CDR1 and CDR2 sequences are ENHRY and SYGVKD. There are 15 residues in the CDR3. In nucleotides, the CDR3 is TGTGCCATCAGTCCCGATGTCCCTTTAACCGGGGAGCTGTTTTTT. The encoded protein is CAISPDVPLTGELFF.

CDR3 in amino acids: CARRKKRLTSFEQYF. The CDR3 DNA reads as TGTGCCAGAAGGAAAAAGAGGTTGACTAGCTTCGAGCAGTACTTC. The V gene is TRBV7-5, the J gene TRBJ2-7; TRBD2, the D gene given by the table, was not confirmed from the DNA. TRBV7-5 is an annotated pseudogene. CDR3 length equals 15 residues.

This chain links TRBV25-1 with TRBJ2-5, with 7 bases matching TRBD1. In germline, CDR1 is MGHDK, CDR2 SYGVNS. The CDR3 runs 15 residues. Trimming cost V 5 bases and J 4 bases; bases outside gene matches: 10. Here the CDR3 DNA reads TGTGCCAGCAGTCGTACCTCGACAGGGACAGAGACCCAGTACTTC. It yields the protein CASSRTSTGTETQYF.

This sequence joins TRBV5-5 and TRBJ1-2; the D is unclear. The CDR3 is made up of 14 amino acids. With 4 bases removed from V and 5 bases from J, the gap between germline ends came to 15 bases. Germline CDR1 is SGHKS and CDR2 is YYEKEE (reference sequence). The CDR3 nucleotides are TGTGCCAGCAGCATCCCCGGGCTACCTTATGGCTACACCTTC. Translation: CASSIPGLPYGYTF.

This chain connects TRBV9 to TRBJ2-1, with D uncertain. Deletions cut 3 bases from V and 4 bases from J, with 17 bases between. The CDR3 length is 16 residues. Germline V lookup: CDR1 SGDLS, CDR2 YYNGEE. The DNA for the CDR3 is TGTGCCAGCAGCGCCCCTGGGCAAGGGCCTTACAATGAGCAGTTCTTC. Its protein is CASSAPGQGPYNEQFF. Filled out from reference TRBV9 and TRBJ2-1, the complete variable domain reads DSGVTQTPKHLITATGQRVTLRCSPRSGDLSVYWYQQSLDQGLQFLIQYYNGEERAKGNILERFSAQQFPDLHSELNLSSLELGDSALYFCASSAPGQGPYNEQFFGPGTRLTVL.

The V call is TRBV18, the J call TRBJ1-1; D ambiguous. The germline V gene has CDR1 KGHSH and CDR2 LQKENI. V shed 3 bases and J shed 0 bases, with 8 bases lying between them. This CDR3 has 14 amino acids. This CDR3 is CASSPAEMNTEAFF. The CDR3 DNA sequence: TGTGCCAGCTCACCCGCAGAGATGAACACTGAAGCTTTCTTT.

The chain has TRBV18 and TRBJ2-7, with 10 bases matching TRBD1. The CDR3 totals 13 residues. CDR1 is KGHSH, CDR2 LQKENI, per germline. The V gene end was trimmed by 4 bases and the J gene end by 7 bases; junction bases not matched to a gene: 4. The CDR3 bases are TGTGCCAGCTCACGAGACAGGGGGCTGGAGCAGTACTTC. Amino acids: CASSRDRGLEQYF.

The V gene is TRBV4-2, the J gene TRBJ1-2; 12 bases agree with TRBD1. Germline-derived CDR1 and CDR2 are LGHNA and YNFKEQ. The CDR3 runs 18 residues. The V gene end was trimmed by 4 bases and the J gene end by 4 bases; junction bases not matched to a gene: 13. The CDR3 protein is CASSLRPGQGAKFYGYTF. CDR3 in DNA: TGTGCCAGCAGCCTAAGGCCGGGACAGGGGGCGAAGTTCTATGGCTACACCTTC.